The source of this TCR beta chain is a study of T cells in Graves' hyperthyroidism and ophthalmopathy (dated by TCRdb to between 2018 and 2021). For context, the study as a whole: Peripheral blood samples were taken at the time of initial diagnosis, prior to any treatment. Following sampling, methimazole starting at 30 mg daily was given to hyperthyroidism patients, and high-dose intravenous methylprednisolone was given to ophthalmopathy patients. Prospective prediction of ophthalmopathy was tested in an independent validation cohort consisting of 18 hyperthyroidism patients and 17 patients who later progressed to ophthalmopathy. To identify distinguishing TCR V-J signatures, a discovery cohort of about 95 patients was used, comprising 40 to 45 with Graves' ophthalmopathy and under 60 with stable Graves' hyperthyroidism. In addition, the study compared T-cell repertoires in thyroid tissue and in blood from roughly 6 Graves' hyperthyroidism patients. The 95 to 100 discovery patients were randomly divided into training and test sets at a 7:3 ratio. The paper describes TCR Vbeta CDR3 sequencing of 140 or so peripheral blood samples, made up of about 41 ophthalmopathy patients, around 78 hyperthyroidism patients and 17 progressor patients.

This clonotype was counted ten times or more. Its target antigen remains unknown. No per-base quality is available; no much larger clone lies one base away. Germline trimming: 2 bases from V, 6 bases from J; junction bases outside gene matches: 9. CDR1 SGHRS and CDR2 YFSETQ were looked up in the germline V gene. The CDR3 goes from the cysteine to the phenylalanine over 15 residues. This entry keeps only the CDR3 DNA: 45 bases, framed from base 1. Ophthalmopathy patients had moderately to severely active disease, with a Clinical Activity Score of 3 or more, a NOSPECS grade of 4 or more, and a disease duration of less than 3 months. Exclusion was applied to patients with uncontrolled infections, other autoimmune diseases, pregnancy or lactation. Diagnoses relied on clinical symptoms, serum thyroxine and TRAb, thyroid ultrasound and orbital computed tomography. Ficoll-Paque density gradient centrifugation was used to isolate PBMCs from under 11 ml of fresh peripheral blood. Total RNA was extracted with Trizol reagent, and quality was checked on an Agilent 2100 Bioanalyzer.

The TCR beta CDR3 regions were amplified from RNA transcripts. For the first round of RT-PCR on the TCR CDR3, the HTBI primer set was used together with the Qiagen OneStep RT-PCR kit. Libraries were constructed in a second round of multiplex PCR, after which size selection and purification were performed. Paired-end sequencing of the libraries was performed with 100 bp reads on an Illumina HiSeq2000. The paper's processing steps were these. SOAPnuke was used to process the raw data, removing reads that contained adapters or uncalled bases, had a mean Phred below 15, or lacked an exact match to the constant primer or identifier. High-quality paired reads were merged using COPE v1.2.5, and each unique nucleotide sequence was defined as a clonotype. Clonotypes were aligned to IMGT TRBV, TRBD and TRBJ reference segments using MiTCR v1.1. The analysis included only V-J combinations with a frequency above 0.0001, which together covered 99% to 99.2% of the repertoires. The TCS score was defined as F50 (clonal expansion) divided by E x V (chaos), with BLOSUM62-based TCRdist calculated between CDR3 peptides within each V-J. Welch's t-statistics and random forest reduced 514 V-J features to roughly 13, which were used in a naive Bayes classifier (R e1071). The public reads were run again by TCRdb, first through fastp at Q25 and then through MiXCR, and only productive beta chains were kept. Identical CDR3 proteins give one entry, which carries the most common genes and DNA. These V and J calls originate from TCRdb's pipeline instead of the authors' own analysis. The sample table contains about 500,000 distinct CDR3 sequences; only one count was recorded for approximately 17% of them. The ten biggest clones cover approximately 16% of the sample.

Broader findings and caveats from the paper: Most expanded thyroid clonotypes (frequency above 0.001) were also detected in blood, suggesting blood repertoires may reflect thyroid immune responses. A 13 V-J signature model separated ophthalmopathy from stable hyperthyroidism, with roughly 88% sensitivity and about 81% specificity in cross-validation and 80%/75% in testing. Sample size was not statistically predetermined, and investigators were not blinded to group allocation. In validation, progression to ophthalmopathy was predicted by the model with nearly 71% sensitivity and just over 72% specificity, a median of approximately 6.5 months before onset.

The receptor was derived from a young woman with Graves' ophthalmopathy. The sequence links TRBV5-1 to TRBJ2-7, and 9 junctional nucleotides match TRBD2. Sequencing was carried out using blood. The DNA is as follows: TGCGCCAGCAGCTTCCCTTCTAGCGGGGTTGCCGAGCAGTACTTC. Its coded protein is CASSFPSSGVAEQYF.